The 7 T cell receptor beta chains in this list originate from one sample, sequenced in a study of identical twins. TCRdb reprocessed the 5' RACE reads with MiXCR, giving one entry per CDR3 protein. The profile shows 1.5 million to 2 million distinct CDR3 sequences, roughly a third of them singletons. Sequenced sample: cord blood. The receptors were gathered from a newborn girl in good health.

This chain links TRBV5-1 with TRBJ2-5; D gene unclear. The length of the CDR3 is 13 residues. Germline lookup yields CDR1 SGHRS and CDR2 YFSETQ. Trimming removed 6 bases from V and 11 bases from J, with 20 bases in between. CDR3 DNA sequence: TGCGCCAGCAACCCAAACTCCTACAATGAGCAGTACTTC. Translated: CASNPNSYNEQYF.

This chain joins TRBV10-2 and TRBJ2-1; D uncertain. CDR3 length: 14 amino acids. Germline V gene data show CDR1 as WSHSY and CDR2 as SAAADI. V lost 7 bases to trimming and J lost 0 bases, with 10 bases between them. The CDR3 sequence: CASIGAISYNEQFF. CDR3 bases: TGCGCCAGCATCGGCGCCATCTCCTACAATGAGCAGTTCTTC.

CDR3 sequence: CASSEILDTEAFF. CDR3 bases: TGCGCCAGCAGTGAGATTTTGGACACTGAAGCTTTCTTT. J is TRBJ1-1 and V is TRBV10-1, with D uncertain. The V and J ends lost 2 bases and 3 bases respectively, with 7 bases between them. This CDR3 region has 13 residues. Germline V gene lookup returns CDR1 WNHNN and CDR2 SYGVQD (reference sequence).

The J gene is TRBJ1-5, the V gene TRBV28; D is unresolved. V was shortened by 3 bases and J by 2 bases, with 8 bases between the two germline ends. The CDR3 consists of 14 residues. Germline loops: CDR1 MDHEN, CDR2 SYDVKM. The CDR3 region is CASSFPGGNQPQHF. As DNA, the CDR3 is TGTGCCAGCAGTTTCCCCGGGGGCAATCAGCCCCAGCATTTT. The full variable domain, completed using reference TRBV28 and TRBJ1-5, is DVKVTQSSRYLVKRTGEKVFLECVQDMDHENMFWYRQDPGLGLRLIYFSYDVKMKEKGDIPEGYSVSREKKERFSLILESASTNQTSMYLCASSFPGGNQPQHFGDGTRLSIL.

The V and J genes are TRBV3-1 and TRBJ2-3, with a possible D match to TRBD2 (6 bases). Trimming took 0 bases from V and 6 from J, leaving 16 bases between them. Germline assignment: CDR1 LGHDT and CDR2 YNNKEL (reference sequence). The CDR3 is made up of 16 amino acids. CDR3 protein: CASSQELAGRRDTQYF. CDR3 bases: TGTGCCAGCAGCCAAGAGCTCGCGGGGAGGCGTGATACGCAGTATTTT.

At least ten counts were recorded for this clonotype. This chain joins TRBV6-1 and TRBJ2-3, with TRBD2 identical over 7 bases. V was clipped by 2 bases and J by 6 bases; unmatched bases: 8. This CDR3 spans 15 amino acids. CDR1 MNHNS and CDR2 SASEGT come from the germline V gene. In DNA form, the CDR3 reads TGTGCCAGCAGTGAATGGCGGGGGTCCTCGGATACGCAGTATTTT. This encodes CASSEWRGSSDTQYF.

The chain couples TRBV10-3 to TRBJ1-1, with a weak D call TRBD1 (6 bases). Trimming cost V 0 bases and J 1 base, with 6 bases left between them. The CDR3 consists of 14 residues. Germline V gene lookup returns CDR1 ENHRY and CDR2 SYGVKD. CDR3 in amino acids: CAISESDRNTEAFF. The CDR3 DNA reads TGTGCCATCAGTGAGTCGGACAGGAACACTGAAGCTTTCTTT.